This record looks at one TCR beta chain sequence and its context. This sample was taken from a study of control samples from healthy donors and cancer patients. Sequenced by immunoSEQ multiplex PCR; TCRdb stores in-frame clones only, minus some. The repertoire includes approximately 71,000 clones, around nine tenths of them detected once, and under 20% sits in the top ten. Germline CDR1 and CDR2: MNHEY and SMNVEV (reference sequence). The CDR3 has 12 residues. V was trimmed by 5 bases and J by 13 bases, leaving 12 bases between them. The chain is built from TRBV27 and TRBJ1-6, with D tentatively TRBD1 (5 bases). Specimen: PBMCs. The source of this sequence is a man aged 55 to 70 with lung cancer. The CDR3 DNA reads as TGTGCCAGCAGTCCCTGGGGGGGGCCCCTCCACTTT. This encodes CASSPWGGPLHF.